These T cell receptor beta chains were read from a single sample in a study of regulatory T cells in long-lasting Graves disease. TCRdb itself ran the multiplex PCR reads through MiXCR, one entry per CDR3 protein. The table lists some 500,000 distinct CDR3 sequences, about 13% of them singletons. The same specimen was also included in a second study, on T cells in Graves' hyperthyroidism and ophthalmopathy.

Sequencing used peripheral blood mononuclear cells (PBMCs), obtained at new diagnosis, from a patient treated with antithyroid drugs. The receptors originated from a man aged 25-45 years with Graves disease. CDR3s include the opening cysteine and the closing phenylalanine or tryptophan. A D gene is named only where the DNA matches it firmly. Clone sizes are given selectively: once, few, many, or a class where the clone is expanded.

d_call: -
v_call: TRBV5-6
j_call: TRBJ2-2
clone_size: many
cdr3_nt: TGTGCCAGCAGCTTAACCCCAACCGGGGAGCTGTTTTTT
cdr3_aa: CASSLTPTGELFF

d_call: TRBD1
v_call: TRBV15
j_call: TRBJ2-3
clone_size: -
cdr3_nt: TGTGCCACCAGCAGCCCGGGCGTCGGCTACAGGGGGACGCAGTATTTT
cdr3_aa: CATSSPGVGYRGTQYF

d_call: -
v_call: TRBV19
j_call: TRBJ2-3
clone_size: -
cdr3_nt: TGTGCCAGTAGTAATGGGAGAGGGGCAGATACGCAGTATTTT
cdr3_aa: CASSNGRGADTQYF

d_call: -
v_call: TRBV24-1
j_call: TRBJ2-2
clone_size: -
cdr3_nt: TGTGCCACCAGTGATTTCCAGTACGCCGGTTACACCGGGGAGCTGTTTTTT
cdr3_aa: CATSDFQYAGYTGELFF

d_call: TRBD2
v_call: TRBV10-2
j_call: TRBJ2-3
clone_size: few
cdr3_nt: TGCGCCAGCAGTGATGCTAGCGGATACACAGATACGCAGTATTTT
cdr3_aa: CASSDASGYTDTQYF

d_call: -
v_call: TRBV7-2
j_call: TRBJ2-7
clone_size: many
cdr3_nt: TGTGCCAGCAGCTTAGTCGGCCAAACAGTATCCTCTACCTACGAGCAGTACTTC
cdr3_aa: CASSLVGQTVSSTYEQYF

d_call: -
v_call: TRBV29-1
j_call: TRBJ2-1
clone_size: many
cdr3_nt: TGCAGCGTTGAAGGCAGGGCGCGGCTAAATGAGCAGTTCTTC
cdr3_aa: CSVEGRARLNEQFF

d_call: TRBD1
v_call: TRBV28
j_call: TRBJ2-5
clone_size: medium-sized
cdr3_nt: TGTGCCAGCCTAATTGGGACAGATGGAGGAGAGACCCAGTACTTC
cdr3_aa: CASLIGTDGGETQYF

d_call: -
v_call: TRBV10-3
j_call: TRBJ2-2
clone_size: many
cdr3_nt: TGTGCCATCAGTGACCAGGGTAACACCGGGGAGCTGTTTTTT
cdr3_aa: CAISDQGNTGELFF

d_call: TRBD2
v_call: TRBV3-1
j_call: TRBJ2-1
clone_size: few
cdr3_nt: TGTGCCAGCAGCCAAGAGCTCCGGGGACTAGCGGGTACAGGGGAGCAGTTCTTC
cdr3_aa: CASSQELRGLAGTGEQFF

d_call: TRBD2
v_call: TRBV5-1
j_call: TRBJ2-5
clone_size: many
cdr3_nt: TGCGCCAGCAGCCCGGGGACTAGCGGAGAGACCCAGTACTTC
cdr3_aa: CASSPGTSGETQYF

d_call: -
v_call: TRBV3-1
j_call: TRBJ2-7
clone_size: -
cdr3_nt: TGTGCCAGCAGCCATCCCGTGACTTCCCACGAGCAGTACTTC
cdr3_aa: CASSHPVTSHEQYF

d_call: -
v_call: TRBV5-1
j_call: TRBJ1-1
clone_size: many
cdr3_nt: TGCGCCAGCAGCTTCCGGGACACTGAAGCTTTCTTT
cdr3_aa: CASSFRDTEAFF

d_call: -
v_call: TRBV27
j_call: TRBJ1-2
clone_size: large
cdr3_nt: TGTGCCAGCAGCCCCGGGCGACGTAACCTCCTCGGCTACACCTTC
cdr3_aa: CASSPGRRNLLGYTF

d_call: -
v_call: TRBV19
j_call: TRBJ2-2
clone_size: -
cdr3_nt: TGTGCCAGTAGTATGAGACAGAGTGCGGACGGGGAGCTGTTTTTT
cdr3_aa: CASSMRQSADGELFF

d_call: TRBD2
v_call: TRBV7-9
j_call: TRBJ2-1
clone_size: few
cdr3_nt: TGTGCCAGCAGCCCCGAAACTAGCGGAAACTACAATGAGCAGTTCTTC
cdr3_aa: CASSPETSGNYNEQFF

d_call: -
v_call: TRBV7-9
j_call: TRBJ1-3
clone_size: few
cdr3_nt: TGTGCCAGCAGCACCCCGGGAGGGGGGGCGAGAGGGCCTGCAAACACCATATATTTT
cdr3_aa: CASSTPGGGARGPANTIYF

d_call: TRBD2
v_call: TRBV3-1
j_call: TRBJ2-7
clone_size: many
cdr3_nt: TGTGCCAGCAGCCAAGACTCGACTGGGAGGGACGAGCAGTACTTC
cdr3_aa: CASSQDSTGRDEQYF

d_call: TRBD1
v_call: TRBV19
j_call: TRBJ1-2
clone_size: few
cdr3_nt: TGTGCCAGTAGTACCGACAGGGGGATCAAGAACTATGGCTACGCCTTC
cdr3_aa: CASSTDRGIKNYGYAF

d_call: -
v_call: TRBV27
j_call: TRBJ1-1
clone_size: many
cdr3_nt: TGTGCCAGCAGTTCCGGACGTGGCGACACTGAAGCTTTCTTT
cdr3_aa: CASSSGRGDTEAFF

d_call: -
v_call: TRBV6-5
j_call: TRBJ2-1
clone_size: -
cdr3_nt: TGTGCCAGCAGTTACGGGGACTCCCTTTTGTACAATGAGCAGTTCTTC
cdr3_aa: CASSYGDSLLYNEQFF

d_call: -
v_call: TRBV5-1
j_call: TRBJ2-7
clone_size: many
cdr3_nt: TGCGCCAGCAGCTTCTCCGGGAAGCAGTACTTC
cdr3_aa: CASSFSGKQYF

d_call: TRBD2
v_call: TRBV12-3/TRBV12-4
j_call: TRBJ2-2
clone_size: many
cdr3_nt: TGTGCCAGCAGTGCGGGGGGACTAGCGGGAGCTCGGGGGGAGCTGTTTTTT
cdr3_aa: CASSAGGLAGARGELFF

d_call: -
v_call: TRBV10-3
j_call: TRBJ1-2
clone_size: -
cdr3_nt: TGTGCCATCAGGGGGGTTCACTATGGCTACACCTTC
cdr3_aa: CAIRGVHYGYTF

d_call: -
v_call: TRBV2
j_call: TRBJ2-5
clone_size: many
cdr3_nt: TGTGCCAGCAGAGTCCGGCGGGCCCAAGAGACCCAGTACTTC
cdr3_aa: CASRVRRAQETQYF

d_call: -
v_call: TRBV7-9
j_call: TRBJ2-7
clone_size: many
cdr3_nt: TGTGCCAGCAGCTCAGGGGACGGCCATTCCTACGAGCAGTACTTC
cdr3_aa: CASSSGDGHSYEQYF

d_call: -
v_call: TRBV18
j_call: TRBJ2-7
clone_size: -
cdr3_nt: TGTGCCAGCTCACCACCGGACAAGCCCTACGAGCAGTACTTC
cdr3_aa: CASSPPDKPYEQYF

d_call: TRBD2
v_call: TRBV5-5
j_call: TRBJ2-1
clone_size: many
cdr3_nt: TGTGCCAGCAGCCCCGGGGGGGGGGCGGGGCAGTTCTTC
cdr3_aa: CASSPGGGAGQFF

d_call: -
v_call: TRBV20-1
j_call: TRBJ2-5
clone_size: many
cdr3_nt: TGCAGTGCTAGGGAAGGGGAGACCCAGTACTTC
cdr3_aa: CSAREGETQYF

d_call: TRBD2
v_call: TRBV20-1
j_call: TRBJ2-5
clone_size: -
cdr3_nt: TGCAGTGCTAGCAGAGCGGGGGGTGATGAGACCCAGTACTTC
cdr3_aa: CSASRAGGDETQYF

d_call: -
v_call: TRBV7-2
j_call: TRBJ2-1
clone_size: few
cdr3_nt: TGTGCCAGCAGCTTAAGAGGGAGGGGGACCTCTTACAATGAGCAGTTCTTC
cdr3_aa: CASSLRGRGTSYNEQFF

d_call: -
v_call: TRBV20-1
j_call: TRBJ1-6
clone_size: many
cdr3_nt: TGCAGTGCTAGAGATGAAGGGAGCTCCTATAATTCACCCCTCCACTTT
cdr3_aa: CSARDEGSSYNSPLHF

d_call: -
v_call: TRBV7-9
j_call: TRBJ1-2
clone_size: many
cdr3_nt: TGTGCCAGCACCGACAGTCCGTATGGCTACACCTTC
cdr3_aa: CASTDSPYGYTF

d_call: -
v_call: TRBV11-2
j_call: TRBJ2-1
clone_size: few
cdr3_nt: TGTGCCAGCAGCTTAAGGTTAGCGGAGACCCAGAGCTCCTACAATGAGCAGTTCTTC
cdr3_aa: CASSLRLAETQSSYNEQFF

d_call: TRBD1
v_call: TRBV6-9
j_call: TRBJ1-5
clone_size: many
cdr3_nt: TGTGCCAGCAGTTACGGGTGGGACAGGAGACATCAGCCCCAGCATTTT
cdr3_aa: CASSYGWDRRHQPQHF

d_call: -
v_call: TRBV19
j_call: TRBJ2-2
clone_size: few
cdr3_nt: TGTGCCAGTAGTATGGAGGGAGGCACCGGGGAGCTGTTTTTT
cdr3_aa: CASSMEGGTGELFF

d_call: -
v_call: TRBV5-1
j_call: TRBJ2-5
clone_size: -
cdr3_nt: TGCGCCAGCAGCCTCAGGGGCCTCCTCCAAGAGACCCAGTACTTC
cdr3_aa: CASSLRGLLQETQYF